This is a list of T cell receptor beta chains from one sample in a study of response to subunit inactivated influenza vaccine. A single record per CDR3 protein comes from TCRdb applying MiXCR to the RT-PCR reads. The sample yields fewer than 200,000 distinct CDR3 sequences, nearly 9.5% seen once. The sample consisted of non-naive T cells sorted from PBMCs, taken on the day of vaccination. The source of these receptors is a man aged 50 to 60 who received an inactivated influenza vaccine. Both conserved end residues are trimmed from each CDR3. The D gene is left open where the match is weak.

CDR3 protein: SARDLMEDTQY
D gene: -
V gene: TRBV20-1

CDR3 protein: ASSLAWGGPGANVLT
D gene: -
V gene: TRBV7-9

CDR3 protein: ASSKTSGGQETQY
D gene: TRBD2
V gene: TRBV5-6

CDR3 protein: ASSQGPSNSGNTIY
D gene: -
V gene: TRBV4-1

CDR3 protein: ASSRRDRDVKTQY
D gene: TRBD1
V gene: TRBV6-2/TRBV6-3

CDR3 protein: AAQGNTGELF
D gene: -
V gene: TRBV28

CDR3 protein: ASTIGTGSGNEQF
D gene: TRBD1
V gene: TRBV12-3/TRBV12-4

CDR3 protein: ASSRSTTNEKLF
D gene: -
V gene: TRBV4-1

CDR3 protein: ASSQTVRQPQH
D gene: -
V gene: TRBV3-1

CDR3 protein: ASRETGSPDTQY
D gene: TRBD1
V gene: TRBV19

CDR3 protein: ASSLAPGHSYEQY
D gene: -
V gene: TRBV12-3/TRBV12-4

CDR3 protein: ASSLIMTSGGPSSYEQY
D gene: TRBD2
V gene: TRBV4-1

CDR3 protein: SANIWENEQY
D gene: -
V gene: TRBV20-1

CDR3 protein: SVEERLANNEQF
D gene: TRBD2
V gene: TRBV29-1

CDR3 protein: ASSYFTSGRGYNEQF
D gene: TRBD2
V gene: TRBV6-2/TRBV6-3

CDR3 protein: ASSLATMMYNEQF
D gene: -
V gene: TRBV7-9

CDR3 protein: SARDVGQLETQY
D gene: -
V gene: TRBV20-1

CDR3 protein: SVPAGYSGISSGTGELF
D gene: TRBD2
V gene: TRBV29-1

CDR3 protein: ASSNERGQYQINSSYEQY
D gene: -
V gene: TRBV21-1

CDR3 protein: ASSLALLDVGGYT
D gene: -
V gene: TRBV7-9

CDR3 protein: ASSPNIGVGANVLT
D gene: -
V gene: TRBV3-1

CDR3 protein: ASSVARNEQF
D gene: -
V gene: TRBV2

CDR3 protein: ASSRTSGGASYEQY
D gene: TRBD2
V gene: TRBV7-2

CDR3 protein: ASRSPRVVVPGQRNYEQY
D gene: TRBD1
V gene: TRBV5-1

CDR3 protein: ASSHRQGWNEQY
D gene: TRBD1
V gene: TRBV18

CDR3 protein: ASSQDLGPPNNEQF
D gene: -
V gene: TRBV3-1

CDR3 protein: ASSLESAEETQY
D gene: -
V gene: TRBV5-1

CDR3 protein: ANERCQETQY
D gene: -
V gene: TRBV21-1

CDR3 protein: ASSRSYNEQF
D gene: -
V gene: TRBV19

CDR3 protein: ASRQVDNSPLH
D gene: -
V gene: TRBV14

CDR3 protein: ASSRGKLAGDYNEQF
D gene: TRBD2
V gene: TRBV7-9

CDR3 protein: SGRSRLSQDEQF
D gene: -
V gene: TRBV29-1

CDR3 protein: SASRLGREGRDTQY
D gene: TRBD2
V gene: TRBV20-1

CDR3 protein: ATSDASGDNDGYT
D gene: -
V gene: TRBV24-1

CDR3 protein: SARGPDSGYT
D gene: -
V gene: TRBV20-1

CDR3 protein: ASSRWTPNTGELF
D gene: -
V gene: TRBV25-1

CDR3 protein: ASSPYRQGDIQY
D gene: TRBD1
V gene: TRBV28

CDR3 protein: ASSFSRLTYNEQF
D gene: -
V gene: TRBV7-8

CDR3 protein: ATSRAGQFYEQY
D gene: -
V gene: TRBV15

CDR3 protein: ASSSPGNHQPQH
D gene: -
V gene: TRBV7-8

CDR3 protein: ASSQGTGSQF
D gene: TRBD1
V gene: TRBV4-3

CDR3 protein: SARGPGVLRETQY
D gene: -
V gene: TRBV20-1

CDR3 protein: ASSLETGELF
D gene: -
V gene: TRBV7-2

CDR3 protein: ASSFIGENTEAF
D gene: -
V gene: TRBV5-1

CDR3 protein: ASGGDRGYT
D gene: -
V gene: TRBV28

CDR3 protein: ASSVGTQETQY
D gene: -
V gene: TRBV2

CDR3 protein: SVLPAWTSGRGEQY
D gene: TRBD2
V gene: TRBV29-1

CDR3 protein: ASRGMGANTGELF
D gene: -
V gene: TRBV28

CDR3 protein: ASSQAMGQGGSYEQY
D gene: -
V gene: TRBV4-3

CDR3 protein: ASSGWTGVHEQY
D gene: TRBD1
V gene: TRBV5-1

CDR3 protein: ASSPTLAGTYNEQF
D gene: TRBD2
V gene: TRBV3-1

CDR3 protein: ATSRAATRAGELF
D gene: -
V gene: TRBV15

CDR3 protein: ASGDEQY
D gene: -
V gene: TRBV28

CDR3 protein: ASSFDGSYEQY
D gene: -
V gene: TRBV7-2

CDR3 protein: SANQGGANYGYT
D gene: TRBD1
V gene: TRBV29-1

CDR3 protein: ASSVGEPAGYNEQF
D gene: -
V gene: TRBV9

CDR3 protein: ASSQAADYGYT
D gene: -
V gene: TRBV3-1

CDR3 protein: ASSIRSFTDTQY
D gene: -
V gene: TRBV5-6

CDR3 protein: ASSPLAGRDTQY
D gene: TRBD2
V gene: TRBV13